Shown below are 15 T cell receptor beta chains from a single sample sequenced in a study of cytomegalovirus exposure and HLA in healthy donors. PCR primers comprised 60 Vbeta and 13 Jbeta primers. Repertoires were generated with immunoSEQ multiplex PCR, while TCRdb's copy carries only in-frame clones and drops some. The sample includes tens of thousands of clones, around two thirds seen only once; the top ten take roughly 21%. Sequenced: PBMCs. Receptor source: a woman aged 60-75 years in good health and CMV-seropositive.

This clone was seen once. The CDR3 sequence is CSVDEGRDEQFF. The CDR3, as DNA: TGCAGCGTTGATGAGGGAAGGGATGAGCAGTTCTTC. The rearrangement uses TRBV29-1 and TRBJ2-1, with a tentative D call TRBD2 (5 bases). The CDR3 runs to 12 residues. Trimming stripped 3 bases from V and 8 bases from J, with 11 bases between. CDR1 is SQVTM and CDR2 is ANQGSEA in the germline V gene.

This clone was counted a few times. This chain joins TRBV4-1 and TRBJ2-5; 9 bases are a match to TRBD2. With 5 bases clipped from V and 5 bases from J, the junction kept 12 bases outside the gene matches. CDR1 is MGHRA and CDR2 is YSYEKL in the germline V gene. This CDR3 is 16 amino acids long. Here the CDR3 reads CASSSSPGLAGETQYF. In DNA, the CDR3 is TGCGCCAGCAGCTCGTCCCCGGGACTAGCTGGGGAGACCCAGTACTTC.

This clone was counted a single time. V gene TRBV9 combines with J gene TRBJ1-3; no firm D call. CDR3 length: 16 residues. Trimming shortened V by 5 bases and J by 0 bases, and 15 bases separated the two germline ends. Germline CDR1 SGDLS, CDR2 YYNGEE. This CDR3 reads CASSGNRESSGNTIYF. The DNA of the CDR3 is TGTGCCAGCAGTGGGAACCGGGAGAGCTCTGGAAACACCATATATTTT. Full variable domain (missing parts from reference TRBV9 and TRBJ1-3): DSGVTQTPKHLITATGQRVTLRCSPRSGDLSVYWYQQSLDQGLQFLIQYYNGEERAKGNILERFSAQQFPDLHSELNLSSLELGDSALYFCASSGNRESSGNTIYFGEGSWLTVV.

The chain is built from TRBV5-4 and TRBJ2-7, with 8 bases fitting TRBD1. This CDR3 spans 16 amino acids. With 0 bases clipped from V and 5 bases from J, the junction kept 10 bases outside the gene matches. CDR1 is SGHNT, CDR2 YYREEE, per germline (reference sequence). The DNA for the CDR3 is TGTGCCAGCAGCTTGGAAAAAGGGACAGGTCTAAACGAGCAGTACTTC. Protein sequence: CASSLEKGTGLNEQYF.

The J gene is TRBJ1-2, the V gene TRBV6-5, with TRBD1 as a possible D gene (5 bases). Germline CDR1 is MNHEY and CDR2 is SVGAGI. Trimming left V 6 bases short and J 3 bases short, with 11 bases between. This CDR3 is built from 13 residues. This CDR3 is CASSGGPDYGYTF. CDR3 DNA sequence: TGTGCCAGCAGCGGGGGACCGGACTATGGCTACACCTTC.

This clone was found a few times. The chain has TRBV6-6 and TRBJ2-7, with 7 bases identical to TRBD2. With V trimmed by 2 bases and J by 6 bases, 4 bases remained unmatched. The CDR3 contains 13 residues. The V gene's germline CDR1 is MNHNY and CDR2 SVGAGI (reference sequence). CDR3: CASSYTGGTEQYF. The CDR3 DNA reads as TGTGCCAGCAGTTACACGGGGGGAACCGAGCAGTACTTC.

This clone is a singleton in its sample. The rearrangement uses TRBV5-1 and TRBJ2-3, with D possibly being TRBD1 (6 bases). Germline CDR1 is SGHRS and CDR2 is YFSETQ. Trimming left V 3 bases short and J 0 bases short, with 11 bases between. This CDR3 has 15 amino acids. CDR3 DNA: TGCGCCAGCAGCTCTGGACAGCCTAGCACAGATACGCAGTATTTT. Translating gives CASSSGQPSTDTQYF.

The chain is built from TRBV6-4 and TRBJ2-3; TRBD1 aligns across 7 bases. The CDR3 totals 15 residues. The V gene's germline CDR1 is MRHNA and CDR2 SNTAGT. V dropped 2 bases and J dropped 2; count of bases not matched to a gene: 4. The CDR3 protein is CASSDRDSSTDTQYF. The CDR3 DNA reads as TGTGCCAGCAGTGACCGGGACAGCTCCACAGATACGCAGTATTTT.

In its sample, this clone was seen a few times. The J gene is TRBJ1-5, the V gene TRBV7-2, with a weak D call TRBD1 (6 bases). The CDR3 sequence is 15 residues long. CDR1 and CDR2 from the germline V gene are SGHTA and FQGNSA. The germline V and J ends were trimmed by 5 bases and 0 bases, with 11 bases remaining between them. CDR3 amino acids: CASSITGISNQPQHF. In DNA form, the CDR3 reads TGTGCCAGCAGCATAACAGGGATTAGCAATCAGCCCCAGCATTTT.

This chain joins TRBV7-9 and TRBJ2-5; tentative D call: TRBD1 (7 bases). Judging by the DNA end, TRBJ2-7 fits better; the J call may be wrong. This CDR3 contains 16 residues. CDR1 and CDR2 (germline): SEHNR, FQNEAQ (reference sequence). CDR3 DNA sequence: TGTGCCAGCAGCTTAGCGCGGGACAGACCTTCCTACGAGCAGTACTTC. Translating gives CASSLARDRPSYEQYF.

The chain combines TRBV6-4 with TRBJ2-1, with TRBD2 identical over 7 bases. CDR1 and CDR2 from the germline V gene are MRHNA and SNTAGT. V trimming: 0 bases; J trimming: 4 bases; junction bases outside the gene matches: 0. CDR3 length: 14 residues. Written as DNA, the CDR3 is TGTGCCAGCAGTGACTCCGGGGGGTACAATGAGCAGTTCTTC. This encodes CASSDSGGYNEQFF.

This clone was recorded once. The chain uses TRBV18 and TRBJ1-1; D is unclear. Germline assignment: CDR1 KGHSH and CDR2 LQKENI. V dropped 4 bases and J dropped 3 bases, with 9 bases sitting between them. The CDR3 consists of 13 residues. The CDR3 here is CASSQGRDTEAFF. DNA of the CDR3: TGTGCCAGCTCACAAGGGAGGGACACTGAAGCTTTCTTT.

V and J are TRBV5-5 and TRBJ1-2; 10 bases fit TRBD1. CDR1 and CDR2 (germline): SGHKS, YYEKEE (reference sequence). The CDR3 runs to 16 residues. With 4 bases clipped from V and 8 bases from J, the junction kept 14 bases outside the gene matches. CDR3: CASSRTHGQGGEGYTF. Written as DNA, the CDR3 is TGTGCCAGCAGCCGTACCCACGGACAGGGGGGAGAGGGCTACACCTTC.

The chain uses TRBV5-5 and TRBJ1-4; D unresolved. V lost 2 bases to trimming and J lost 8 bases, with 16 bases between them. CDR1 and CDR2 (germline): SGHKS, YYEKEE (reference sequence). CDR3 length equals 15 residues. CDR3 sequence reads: CASSFGGVFGEKLFF. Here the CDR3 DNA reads TGTGCCAGCAGCTTCGGAGGAGTTTTTGGCGAAAAACTGTTTTTT.

The chain's CDR3 is CASRQGVVYGYTF. CDR3 bases: TGTGCCAGCCGTCAGGGGGTGGTCTATGGCTACACCTTC. V and J are TRBV6-5 and TRBJ1-2; 7 nucleotides line up with TRBD1. The CDR3 has 13 residues. The junction had 7 bases not matched to a gene; V was cut back by 8 bases and J by 4 bases. CDR1 and CDR2 (germline): MNHEY, SVGAGI.